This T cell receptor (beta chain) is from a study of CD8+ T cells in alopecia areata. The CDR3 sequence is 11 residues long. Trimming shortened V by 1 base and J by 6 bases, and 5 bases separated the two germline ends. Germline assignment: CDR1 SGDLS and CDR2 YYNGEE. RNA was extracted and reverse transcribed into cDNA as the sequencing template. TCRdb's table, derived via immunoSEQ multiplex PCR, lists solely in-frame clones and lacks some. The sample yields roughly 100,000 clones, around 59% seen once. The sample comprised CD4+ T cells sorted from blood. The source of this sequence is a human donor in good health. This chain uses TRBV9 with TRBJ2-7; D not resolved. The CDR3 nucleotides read TGTGCCAGCAGCGTACGCGCCGAGCAGTACTTC. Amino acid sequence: CASSVRAEQYF.